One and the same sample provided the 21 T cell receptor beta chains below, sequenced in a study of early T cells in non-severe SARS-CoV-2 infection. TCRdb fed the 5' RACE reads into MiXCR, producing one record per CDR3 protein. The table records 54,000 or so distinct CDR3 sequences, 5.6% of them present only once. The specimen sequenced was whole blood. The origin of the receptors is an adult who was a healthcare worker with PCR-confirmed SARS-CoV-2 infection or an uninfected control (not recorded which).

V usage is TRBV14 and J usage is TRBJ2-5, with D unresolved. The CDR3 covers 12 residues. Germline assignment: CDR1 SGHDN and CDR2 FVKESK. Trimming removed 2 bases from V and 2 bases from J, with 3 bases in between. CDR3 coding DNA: TGTGCCAGCAGCCAAATACAAGAGACCCAGTACTTC. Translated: CASSQIQETQYF.

The CDR3 spells CSAAGGDNYEQYF. CDR3 in DNA: TGCAGCGCCGCCGGAGGGGATAACTACGAGCAGTACTTC. This rearrangement joins TRBV29-1 to TRBJ2-7, with a weak D call TRBD2 (6 bases). Trimming pared 7 bases from V and 3 bases from J, leaving 16 bases between. Per germline, CDR1 SQVTM and CDR2 ANQGSEA. The CDR3 is made up of 13 amino acids.

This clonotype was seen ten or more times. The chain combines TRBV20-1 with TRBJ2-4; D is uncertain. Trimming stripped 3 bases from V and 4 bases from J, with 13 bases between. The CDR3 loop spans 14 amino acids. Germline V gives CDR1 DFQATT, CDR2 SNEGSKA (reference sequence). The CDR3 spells CSASSHSGKNIQYF. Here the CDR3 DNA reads TGCAGTGCTAGCTCCCACTCCGGAAAAAACATTCAGTACTTC.

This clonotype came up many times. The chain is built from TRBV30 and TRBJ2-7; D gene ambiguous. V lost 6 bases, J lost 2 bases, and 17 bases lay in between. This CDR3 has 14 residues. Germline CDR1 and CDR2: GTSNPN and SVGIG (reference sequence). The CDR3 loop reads CACPVKSNPYEQYF. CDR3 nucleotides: TGTGCCTGCCCCGTGAAGTCCAACCCCTACGAGCAGTACTTC.

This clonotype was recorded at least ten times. As DNA, the CDR3 is TGTGCCAGCAGCTTAGGAGGGGGCTCTGGAAACACCATATATTTT. Protein sequence: CASSLGGGSGNTIYF. This chain uses TRBV5-8 with TRBJ1-3, with a possible D match to TRBD1 (6 bases). Trimming shortened V by 2 bases and J by 0 bases, and 9 bases separated the two germline ends. The length of the CDR3 is 15 residues. Germline-derived CDR1 and CDR2 are SGHTS and YDEGEE.

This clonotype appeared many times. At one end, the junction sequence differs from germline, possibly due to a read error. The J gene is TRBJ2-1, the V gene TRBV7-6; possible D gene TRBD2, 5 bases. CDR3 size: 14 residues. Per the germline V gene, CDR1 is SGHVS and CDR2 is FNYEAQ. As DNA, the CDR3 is TGTGCCAGCAGCTCCTCTCCGGGAACTCATGAGCAGTTTTTC. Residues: CASSSSPGTHEQFF.

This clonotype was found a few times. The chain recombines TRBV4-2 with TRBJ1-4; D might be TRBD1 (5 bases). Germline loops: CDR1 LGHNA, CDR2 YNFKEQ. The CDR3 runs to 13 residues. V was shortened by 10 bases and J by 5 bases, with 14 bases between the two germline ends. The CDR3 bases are TGTGCCACCCGCGGGGGGGAAAATGAAAAACTGTTTTTT. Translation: CATRGGENEKLFF.

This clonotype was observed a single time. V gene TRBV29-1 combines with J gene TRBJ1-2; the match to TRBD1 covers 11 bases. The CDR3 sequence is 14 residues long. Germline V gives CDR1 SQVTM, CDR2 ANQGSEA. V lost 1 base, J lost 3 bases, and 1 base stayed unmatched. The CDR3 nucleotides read TGCAGCGTTGAAGGGACAGGGGGCGACTATGGCTACACCTTC. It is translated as CSVEGTGGDYGYTF.

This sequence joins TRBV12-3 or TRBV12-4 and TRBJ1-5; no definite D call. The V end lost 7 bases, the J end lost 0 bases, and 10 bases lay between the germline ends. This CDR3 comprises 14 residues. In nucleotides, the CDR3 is TGTGCCAGCATGGGCCAGGTTAGCAATCAGCCCCAGCATTTT. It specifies CASMGQVSNQPQHF.

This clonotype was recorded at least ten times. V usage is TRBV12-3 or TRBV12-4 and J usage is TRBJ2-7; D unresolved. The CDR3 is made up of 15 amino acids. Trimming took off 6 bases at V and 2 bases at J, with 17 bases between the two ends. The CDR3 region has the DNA TGTGCCAGCAGCCCCTGGGGTCGTGGGACCTACGAGCAGTACTTC. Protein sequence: CASSPWGRGTYEQYF.

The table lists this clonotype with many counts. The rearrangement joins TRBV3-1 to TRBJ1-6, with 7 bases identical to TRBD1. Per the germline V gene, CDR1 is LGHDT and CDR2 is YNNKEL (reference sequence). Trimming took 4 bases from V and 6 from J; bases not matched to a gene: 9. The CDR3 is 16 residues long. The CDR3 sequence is CASSPAGTESNSPLHF. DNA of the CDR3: TGTGCCAGCAGCCCCGCCGGGACAGAGAGTAATTCACCCCTCCACTTT.

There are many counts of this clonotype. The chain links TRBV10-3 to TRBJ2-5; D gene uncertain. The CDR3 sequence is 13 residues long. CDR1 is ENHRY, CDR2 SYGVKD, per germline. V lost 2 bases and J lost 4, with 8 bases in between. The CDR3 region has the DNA TGTGCCATCAGTGAGGGGTTACGAGAGACCCAGTACTTC. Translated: CAISEGLRETQYF.

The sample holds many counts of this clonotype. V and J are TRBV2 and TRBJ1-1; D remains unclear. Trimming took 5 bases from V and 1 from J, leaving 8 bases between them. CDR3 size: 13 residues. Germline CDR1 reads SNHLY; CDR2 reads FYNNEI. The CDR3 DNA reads TGTGCCAGCAGTTCAAACAGGAACACTGAAGCTTTCTTT. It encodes CASSSNRNTEAFF.

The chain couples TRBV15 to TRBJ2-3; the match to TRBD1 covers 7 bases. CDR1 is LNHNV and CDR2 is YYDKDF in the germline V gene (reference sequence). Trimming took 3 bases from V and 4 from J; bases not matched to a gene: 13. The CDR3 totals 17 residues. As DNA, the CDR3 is TGTGCCACCAGCAGGGACGATTCGGGACAGATCTCAGATACGCAGTATTTT. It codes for CATSRDDSGQISDTQYF.

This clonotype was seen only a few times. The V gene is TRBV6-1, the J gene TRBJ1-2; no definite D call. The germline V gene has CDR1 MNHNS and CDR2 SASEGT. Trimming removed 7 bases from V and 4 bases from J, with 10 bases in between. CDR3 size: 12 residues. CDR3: CASNTEIYGYTF. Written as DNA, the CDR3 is TGTGCCAGCAACACAGAGATCTATGGCTACACCTTC.

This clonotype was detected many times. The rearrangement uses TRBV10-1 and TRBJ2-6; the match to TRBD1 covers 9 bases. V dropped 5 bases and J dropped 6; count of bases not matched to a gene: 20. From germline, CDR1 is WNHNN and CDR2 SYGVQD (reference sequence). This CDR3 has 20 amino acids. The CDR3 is CASSPLPPGQGPQTANVLTF. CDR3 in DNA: TGCGCCAGCAGTCCTCTGCCTCCGGGACAGGGCCCCCAAACGGCCAACGTCCTGACTTTC.

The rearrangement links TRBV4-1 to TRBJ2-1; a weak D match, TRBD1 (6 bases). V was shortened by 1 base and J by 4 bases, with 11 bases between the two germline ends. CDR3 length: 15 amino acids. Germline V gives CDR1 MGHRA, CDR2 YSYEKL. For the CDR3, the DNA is TGCGCCAGCAGCCAAGGAAGGGGGTCTTACAATGAGCAGTTCTTC. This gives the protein CASSQGRGSYNEQFF.

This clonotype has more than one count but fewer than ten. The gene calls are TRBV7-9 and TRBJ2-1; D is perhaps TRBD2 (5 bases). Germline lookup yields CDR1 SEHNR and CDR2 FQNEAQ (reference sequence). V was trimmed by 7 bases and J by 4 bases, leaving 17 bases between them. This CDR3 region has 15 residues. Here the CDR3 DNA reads TGTGCCAGCACCGTACCTGGGAGAGGGTACAATGAGCAGTTCTTC. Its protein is CASTVPGRGYNEQFF.

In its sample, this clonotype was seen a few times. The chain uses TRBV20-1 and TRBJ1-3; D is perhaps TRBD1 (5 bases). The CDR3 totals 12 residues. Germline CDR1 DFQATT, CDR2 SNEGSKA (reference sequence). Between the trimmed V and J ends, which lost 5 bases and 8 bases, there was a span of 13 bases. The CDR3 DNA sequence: TGCAGTGCTCTCCAGGGTAAAGACACCATATATTTT. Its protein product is CSALQGKDTIYF.

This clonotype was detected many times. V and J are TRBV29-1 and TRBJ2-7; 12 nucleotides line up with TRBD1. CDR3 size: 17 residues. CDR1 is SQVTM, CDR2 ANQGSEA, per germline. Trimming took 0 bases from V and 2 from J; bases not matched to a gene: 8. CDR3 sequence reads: CSVEDRGTGGLTYEQYF. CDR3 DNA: TGCAGCGTTGAAGATCGCGGGACAGGGGGCTTAACCTACGAGCAGTACTTC.

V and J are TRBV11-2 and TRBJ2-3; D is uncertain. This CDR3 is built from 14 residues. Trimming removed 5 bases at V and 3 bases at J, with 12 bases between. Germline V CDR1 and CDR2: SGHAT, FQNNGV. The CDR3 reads CASSLARATDTQYF. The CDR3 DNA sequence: TGTGCCAGCAGCCTGGCCCGGGCAACAGATACGCAGTATTTT.